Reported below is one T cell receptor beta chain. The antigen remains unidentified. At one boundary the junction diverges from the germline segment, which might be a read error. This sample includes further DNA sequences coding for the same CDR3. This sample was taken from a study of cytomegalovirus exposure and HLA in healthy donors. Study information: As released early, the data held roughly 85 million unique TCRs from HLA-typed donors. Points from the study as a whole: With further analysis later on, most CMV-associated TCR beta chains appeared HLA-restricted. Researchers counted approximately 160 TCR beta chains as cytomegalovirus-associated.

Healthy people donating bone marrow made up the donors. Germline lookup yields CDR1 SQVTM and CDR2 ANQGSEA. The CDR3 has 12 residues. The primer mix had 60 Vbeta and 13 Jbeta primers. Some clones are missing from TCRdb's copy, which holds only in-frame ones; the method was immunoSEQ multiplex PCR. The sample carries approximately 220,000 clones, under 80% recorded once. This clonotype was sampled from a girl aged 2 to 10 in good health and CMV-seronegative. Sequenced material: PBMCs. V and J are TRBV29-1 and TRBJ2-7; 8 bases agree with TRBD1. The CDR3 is CSVEGQGYEQYF. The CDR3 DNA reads TGCAGCGTCGAAGGACAGGGCTACGAGCAGTACTTC.